This T cell receptor beta chain is from a study of control samples from healthy donors and cancer patients. The sample holds one count of this clone. CDR1 MNHEY and CDR2 SMNVEV come from the germline V gene (reference sequence). This CDR3 contains 14 residues. Losses at the gene ends were 7 bases for V and 4 bases for J; bases not matched to a gene: 5. Clones were sequenced by immunoSEQ multiplex PCR, and TCRdb holds only the in-frame ones, with some missing. The sample records under 30,000 clones, 70% to 90% being singletons. Sequencing used formalin-fixed, paraffin-embedded tissue. The sequence derives from a female donor with melanoma. The gene calls are TRBV27 and TRBJ2-1; 9 bases are shared with TRBD2. CDR3 nucleotide sequence: TGTGCCAGCATTAGCGGGGGCCCGTACAATGAGCAGTTCTTC. This sequence encodes CASISGGPYNEQFF.